This TCR beta chain was recovered during a study of OX40 agonist ivuxolimab in advanced cancers. Overall study findings and caveats: In CD8+ T cells, expanded clones were on average more numerous than in CD4+.

Per germline, CDR1 MNHEY and CDR2 SMNVEV (reference sequence). V lost 0 bases, J lost 10 bases, and 16 bases lay in between. The CDR3 loop spans 15 amino acids. This clone is judged medium-sized. Its antigen is not known. The protocol was immunoSEQ multiplex PCR, while the TCRdb copy is restricted to in-frame clones and leaves out a portion. The data show under 55,000 clones, 90% to 95% seen once. The clonotype was recovered from an adult with an advanced solid tumor such as melanoma, head and neck, liver or kidney cancer. This chain connects TRBV27 to TRBJ2-1; tentatively, D is TRBD2 (6 bases). Sequencing was performed on CD4+ or CD8+ T cells sorted from blood, taken in a trial of the OX40 agonist ivuxolimab. The CDR3 nucleotides read TGTGCCAGCAGTTTATCCGGCCGGGGTAGCGGAGAGCAGTTCTTC. It encodes CASSLSGRGSGEQFF.